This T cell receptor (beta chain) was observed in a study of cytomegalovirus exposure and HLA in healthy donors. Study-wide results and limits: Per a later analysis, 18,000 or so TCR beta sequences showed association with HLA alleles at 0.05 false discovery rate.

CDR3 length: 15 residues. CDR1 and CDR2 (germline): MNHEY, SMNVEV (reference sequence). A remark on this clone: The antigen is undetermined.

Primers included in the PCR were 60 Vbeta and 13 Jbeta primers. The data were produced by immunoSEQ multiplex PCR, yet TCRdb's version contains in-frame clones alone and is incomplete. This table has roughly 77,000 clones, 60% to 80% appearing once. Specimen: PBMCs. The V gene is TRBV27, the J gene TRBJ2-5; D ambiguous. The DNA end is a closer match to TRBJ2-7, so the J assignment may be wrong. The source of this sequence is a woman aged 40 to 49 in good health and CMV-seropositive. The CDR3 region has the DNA TGTGCCAGCAGTTTAAGTCATTTACCTTCCTACGAGCAGTACTTC. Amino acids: CASSLSHLPSYEQYF.